This T cell receptor beta chain was sequenced in a study of Graves' ophthalmopathy and Graves' hyperthyroidism. The length of the CDR3 is 14 residues. Trimming removed 4 bases at V and 5 bases at J, with 15 bases between. Per the germline V gene, CDR1 is SGDLS and CDR2 is YYNGEE. This clonotype came up a few times. Its antigen is unidentified. Study-level points and caveats: Blood also held most thyroid clonotypes expanded above 0.001 frequency.

TCR beta CDR3 regions were amplified from RNA transcripts. First-round RT-PCR employed HTBI primers, with a second-round multiplex PCR after it. From the multiplex PCR reads, TCRdb called clonotypes with MiXCR, one entry per CDR3 protein. The sample carries over a million distinct CDR3 sequences, 35% to 40% recorded once. Certain patients, namely those with other autoimmune diseases, uncontrolled infections, pregnancy or lactation, were excluded. Clinical symptoms and serum thyroxine were used for diagnosis; TRAb, thyroid ultrasound and orbital computed tomography were also relied on. The sample consisted of peripheral blood or thyroid tissue (not recorded which). The TCR sequence derives from an adult man with Graves' hyperthyroidism. This rearrangement joins TRBV9 to TRBJ1-1, with unresolved D. CDR3 coding DNA: TGTGCCAGCAGCTTAGACGGCGGGAGTACTGAAGCTTTCTTT. This encodes CASSLDGGSTEAFF.